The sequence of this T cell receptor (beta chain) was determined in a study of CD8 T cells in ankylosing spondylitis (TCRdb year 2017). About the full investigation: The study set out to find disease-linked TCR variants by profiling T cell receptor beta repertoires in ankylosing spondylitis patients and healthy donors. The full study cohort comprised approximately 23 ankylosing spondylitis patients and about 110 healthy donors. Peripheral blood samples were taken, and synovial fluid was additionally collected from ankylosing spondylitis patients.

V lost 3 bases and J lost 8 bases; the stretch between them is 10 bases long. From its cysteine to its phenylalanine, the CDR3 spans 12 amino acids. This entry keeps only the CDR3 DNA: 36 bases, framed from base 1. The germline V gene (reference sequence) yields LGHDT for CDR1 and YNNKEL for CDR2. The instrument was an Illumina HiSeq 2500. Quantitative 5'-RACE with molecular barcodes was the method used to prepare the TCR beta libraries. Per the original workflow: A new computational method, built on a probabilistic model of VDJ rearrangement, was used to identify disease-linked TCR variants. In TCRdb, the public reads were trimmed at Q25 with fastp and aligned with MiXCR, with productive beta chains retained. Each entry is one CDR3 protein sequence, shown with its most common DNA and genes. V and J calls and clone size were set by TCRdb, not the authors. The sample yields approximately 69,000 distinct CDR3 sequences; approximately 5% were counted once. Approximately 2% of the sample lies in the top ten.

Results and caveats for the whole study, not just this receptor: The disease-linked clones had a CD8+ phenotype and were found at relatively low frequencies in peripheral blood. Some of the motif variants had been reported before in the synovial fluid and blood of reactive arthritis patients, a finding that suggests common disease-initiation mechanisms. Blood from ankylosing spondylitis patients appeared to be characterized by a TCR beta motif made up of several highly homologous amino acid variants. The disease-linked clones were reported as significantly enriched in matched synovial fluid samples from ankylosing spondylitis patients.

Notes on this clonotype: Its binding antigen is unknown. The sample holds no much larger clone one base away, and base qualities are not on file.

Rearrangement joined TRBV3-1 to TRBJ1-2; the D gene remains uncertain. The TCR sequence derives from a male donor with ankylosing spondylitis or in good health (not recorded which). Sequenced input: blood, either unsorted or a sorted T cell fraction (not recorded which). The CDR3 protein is CASSHEKGGYTF. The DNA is TGTGCCAGCAGCCATGAAAAGGGCGGCTACACCTTC.